The present T cell receptor beta chain was sequenced within a study of blood T cells in healthy people across ages (dated by TCRdb to between 2014 and 2017). At the level of the whole study: In model experiments, template switching captured roughly one uniquely barcoded TCR beta cDNA molecule for every two T cells. Age-related changes in TCR beta repertoire diversity were measured in the study by deep sequencing normalized with unique cDNA molecular identifiers. To avoid experimental bias, donors of different ages were spread randomly across the sequencing lanes. The study analyzed two additional independent replicas of 1 million unique cDNA reads from the same blood draw for two donors, one aged 18 to 30 and one aged 80 or older. Four age groups were formed from the donors: young (average 16 years), middle-aged (roughly 38), aged (roughly 59) and long-lived (more than 75).

Results the study describes overall, beyond this receptor: Compared with the aged group, the long-lived group had more naive CD4+ T cells, fewer expanded clones and increased TCR diversity, a pattern suggesting age selection. Total diversity estimates from one million sequenced T cells were considered lower bounds and underestimates. A strong correlation was found between observed TCR beta diversity and the percentage of naive T cells measured by flow cytometry. Observed TCR beta diversity per million T cells fell roughly linearly with age, and a significant reduction was already apparent by age around 40. Donor CMV infection status was unknown, potentially confounding age-related changes in expanded clonotypes. Conclusive comparison of naive and antigen-experienced compartments was prevented by the profiling of bulk unsorted PBMCs.

In the case of this clonotype: Its binding antigen is unknown. Base qualities are not provided; no much larger clone lies one nucleotide away.

CDR1 and CDR2 are read off the germline V gene as SGHDT and YYEEEE. V and J lose 2 bases and 0 bases, and a span of 6 bases separates them. The CDR3, cysteine through phenylalanine, is 14 amino acids long. CDR3 DNA only is kept here, 42 bases in frame from base 1. Libraries were made using 5' RACE. Sequencing was carried out with an Illumina HiSeq 2500. A second PCR of roughly 6 to 11 cycles was performed with a sample-barcoded 5' primer and a J-beta primer mix. A unique molecular identifier was introduced onto each TCR beta cDNA molecule by a template-switch 5' adaptor carrying 12 random nucleotides. Each sample yielded at least 3 million CDR3-containing paired-end reads. First-strand cDNA synthesis was performed from all RNA using the Mint cDNA synthesis kit, with priming by a TRBC-specific oligonucleotide. Following uracil-DNA glycosylase treatment, all cDNA underwent a first 18-cycle PCR with the universal primers M1SS and BC2_uni_R. The paper's data handling went like this. For normalization, 1 million high-quality reads, each with a distinct molecular identifier, were randomly selected from each sample. Instead of being binned into consensus sequences, reads with shared molecular identifiers were discarded. MiTCR, set to a Q25 quality threshold and the strictest error-elimination algorithm, was used for CDR3 identification, clonotype clustering and error correction. A nonparametric unseen species model with Euler transformation was used to estimate a lower bound on total TCR beta diversity. In-frame beta chains were kept once TCRdb had trimmed the public reads at Q25 with fastp and called clones with MiXCR. Rows merge per CDR3 protein into single entries with the most common DNA and genes. In this record, the V and J calls reflect TCRdb's handling and not the investigators' own analysis. This sample gives about 1.8 million distinct CDR3 sequences in total; around half of them show up just once. The ten largest account for roughly 2% of the sample.

Systemically healthy Caucasian individuals from Russia, about 38 in total and aged roughly 6 to 100 years, were included as donors. Each donor gave ten milliliters of peripheral blood, collected into EDTA-treated Vacutainer tubes. Ficoll-Paque density-gradient centrifugation was used to isolate PBMCs, with at least 7 million per sample. Total RNA, at least 6 micrograms per sample, was extracted from PBMCs with Trizol reagent. For every donor, flow cytometry on a PBMC aliquot measured the percentage of naive CD45RAhigh/CD27high T cells. The clonotype originates from a woman aged 40-49 years in good health. Input material: blood. The chain uses TRBV5-6 and TRBJ2-4; the D gene cannot be named for sure. CDR3 protein: CASSFFIAKNIQYF. The nucleotide sequence is TGTGCCAGCAGCTTCTTCATAGCCAAAAACATTCAGTACTTC.